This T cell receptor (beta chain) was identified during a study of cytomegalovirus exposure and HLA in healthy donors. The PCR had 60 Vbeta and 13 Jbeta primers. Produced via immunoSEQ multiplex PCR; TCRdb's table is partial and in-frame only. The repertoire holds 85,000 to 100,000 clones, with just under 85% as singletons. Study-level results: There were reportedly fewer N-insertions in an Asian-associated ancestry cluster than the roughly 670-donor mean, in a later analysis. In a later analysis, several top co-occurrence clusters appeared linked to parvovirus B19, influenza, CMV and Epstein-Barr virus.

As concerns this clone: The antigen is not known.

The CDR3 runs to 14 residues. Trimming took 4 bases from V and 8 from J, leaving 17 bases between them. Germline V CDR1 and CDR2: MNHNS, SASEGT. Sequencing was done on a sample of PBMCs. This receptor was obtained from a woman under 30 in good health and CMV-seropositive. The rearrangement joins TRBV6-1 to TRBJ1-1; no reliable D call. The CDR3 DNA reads TGTGCCAGCAGTGTTCTTCCTACGGGAGGGGAAGCTTTCTTT. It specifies CASSVLPTGGEAFF.